This paragraph covers one T cell receptor (beta chain) sequence. Using immunoSEQ multiplex PCR, the repertoire was profiled, and TCRdb retains in-frame clones only, with some absent. The table lists about 49,000 clones, 79% of them singletons. This sample is drawn from a study of PD-L1 blockade in urothelial cancer. Time point given: pretreatment peripheral blood. Germline CDR1 reads MDHEN; CDR2 reads SYDVKM. This CDR3 has 15 amino acids. Trimming cost V 4 bases and J 4 bases, with 17 bases left between them. The sequences come from PBMCs, collected around atezolizumab (anti-PD-L1) treatment. This chain uses TRBV28 with TRBJ2-7; possible D gene TRBD2, 6 bases. The TCR comes from a man in his 70s with urothelial cancer. This CDR3 reads CASSSPPGLTYEQYF. Written as DNA, the CDR3 is TGTGCCAGCAGTTCTCCTCCGGGACTCACATACGAGCAGTACTTC.